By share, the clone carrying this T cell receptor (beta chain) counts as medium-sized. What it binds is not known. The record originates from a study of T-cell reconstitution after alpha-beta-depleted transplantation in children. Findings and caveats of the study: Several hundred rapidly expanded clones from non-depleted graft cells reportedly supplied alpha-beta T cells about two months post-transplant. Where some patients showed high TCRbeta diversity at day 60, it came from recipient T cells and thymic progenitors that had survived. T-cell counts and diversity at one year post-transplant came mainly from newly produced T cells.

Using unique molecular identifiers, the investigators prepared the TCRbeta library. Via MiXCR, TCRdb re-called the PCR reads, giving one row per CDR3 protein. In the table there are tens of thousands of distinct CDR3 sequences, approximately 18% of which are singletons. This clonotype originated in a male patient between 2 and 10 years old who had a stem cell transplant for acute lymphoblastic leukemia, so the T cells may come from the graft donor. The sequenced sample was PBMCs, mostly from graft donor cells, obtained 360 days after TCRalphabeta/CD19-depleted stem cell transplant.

CDR3 nucleotides: TGTGCCATCAGTGAATATAGCGGGAGGGCAGAGAATGAGCAGTTCTTC. It encodes CAISEYSGRAENEQFF. This chain connects TRBV10-3 to TRBJ2-1, with 11 bases lining up with TRBD2. Per germline, CDR1 ENHRY and CDR2 SYGVKD. V was clipped by 3 bases and J by 7 bases; unmatched bases: 8. The CDR3 runs to 16 residues.